This passage covers 25 T cell receptor beta chains from one sample sequenced in a study of blood T cell repertoires in COVID-19. The protocol was immunoSEQ multiplex PCR, while the TCRdb copy is restricted to in-frame clones and leaves out a portion. Among approximately 350,000 clones, 89% were seen once, and the ten largest hold around 3%. Sequenced sample: peripheral blood. These receptors came from a woman in her 30s with COVID-19, enrolled during active disease.

This clone was counted only a few times. The chain is built from TRBV7-2 and TRBJ1-6; a possible D gene is TRBD1 (5 bases). The ends were cut back, 4 bases at V and 15 bases at J, with 19 bases in the middle. Germline CDR1 is SGHTA and CDR2 is FQGNSA. There are 14 residues in the CDR3. CDR3 bases: TGTGCCAGCAGCTCATCCGACAGTGCGGTCCACCTCCACTTT. Translated, it gives CASSSSDSAVHLHF.

This chain joins TRBV7-2 and TRBJ1-1; perhaps TRBD1 as D (5 bases). The CDR3 totals 15 residues. In germline, CDR1 is SGHTA, CDR2 FQGNSA. The V and J ends lost 4 bases and 0 bases respectively, with 12 bases between them. CDR3 in DNA: TGTGCCAGCAGCTCGACCCCGGACATGAACACTGAAGCTTTCTTT. It codes for CASSSTPDMNTEAFF.

J is TRBJ1-3 and V is TRBV18; 7 bases are a match to TRBD1. V lost 3 bases, J lost 4 bases, and 9 bases stayed unmatched. Germline V lookup: CDR1 KGHSH, CDR2 LQKENI. The CDR3 consists of 16 residues. The DNA for the CDR3 is TGTGCCAGCTCACCGCGACAGGGCCCCCGCGGAAACACCATATATTTT. This sequence encodes CASSPRQGPRGNTIYF.

The chain carries TRBV9 and TRBJ1-2; TRBD1 might be the D (6 bases). Germline V lookup: CDR1 SGDLS, CDR2 YYNGEE. The CDR3 extends over 13 amino acids. Trimming removed 7 bases from V and 2 bases from J, with 12 bases in between. CDR3 in amino acids: CASGRDNNYGYTF. The CDR3 nucleotides read TGTGCCAGCGGCCGGGACAACAACTATGGCTACACCTTC. Full variable domain (outside the CDR3, taken from reference TRBV9 and TRBJ1-2): DSGVTQTPKHLITATGQRVTLRCSPRSGDLSVYWYQQSLDQGLQFLIQYYNGEERAKGNILERFSAQQFPDLHSELNLSSLELGDSALYFCASGRDNNYGYTFGSGTRLTVV.

Remarks on this clone: At one boundary the junction diverges from the germline segment, which might be a read error. The V and J genes are TRBV5-8 and TRBJ2-5; TRBD2 might be the D (6 bases). The CDR3 totals 11 residues. Germline V gene sequence: CDR1 SGHTS, CDR2 YDEGEE. CDR3 nucleotides: TGTGCCAGCAGCTTGGTTGGGGACTGGAACTTC. Translation: CASSLVGDWNF.

V and J are TRBV4-1 and TRBJ1-1; TRBD1 might be the D (6 bases). V lost 1 base, J lost 4 bases, and 25 bases lay in between. The length of the CDR3 is 19 residues. From germline, CDR1 is MGHRA and CDR2 YSYEKL. CDR3 residues: CASSQVIMGSTGRGTEAFF. DNA for the CDR3: TGCGCCAGCAGCCAAGTAATTATGGGGTCCACAGGGCGAGGCACTGAAGCTTTCTTT.

The V gene is TRBV6-2 or TRBV6-3, the J gene TRBJ2-3; 9 bases are shared with TRBD1. The germline V gene has CDR1 MNHEY and CDR2 SVGEGT. V trimming: 5 bases; J trimming: 1 base; junction bases outside the gene matches: 4. This CDR3 spans 15 amino acids. The CDR3 DNA reads TGTGCCAGCAGTGCCCGGGACAGGGGCACAGATACGCAGTATTTT. Its translation: CASSARDRGTDTQYF.

In this sample, this clone turned up once. V is TRBV9 and J is TRBJ2-7; 8 positions agree with TRBD2. This CDR3 spans 15 amino acids. CDR1 is SGDLS, CDR2 YYNGEE, per germline. Trimming removed 4 bases from V and 4 bases from J; junction bases left unmatched: 10. CDR3 protein: CASSPHVPGGYEQYV. The CDR3 coding sequence is TGTGCCAGCAGCCCACATGTTCCGGGAGGGTACGAGCAGTACGTC.

CDR3: CASSEARGPYEQYV. The CDR3, as DNA: TGTGCCAGCAGCGAAGCCAGGGGGCCCTACGAGCAGTACGTC. The rearrangement links TRBV7-2 to TRBJ2-7, with TRBD1 matching over 8 bases. The CDR3 contains 14 residues. V was clipped by 5 bases and J by 2 bases; unmatched bases: 5. Germline CDR1 is SGHTA and CDR2 is FQGNSA.

The chain is built from TRBV2 and TRBJ2-5; the D gene is possibly TRBD2 (6 bases). The CDR3 covers 13 residues. Trimming took off 6 bases at V and 4 bases at J, with 12 bases between the two ends. CDR1 and CDR2 (germline): SNHLY, FYNNEI. The chain's CDR3 is CASSLGTGETQYF. As DNA, the CDR3 is TGTGCCAGCAGCCTCGGGACTGGAGAGACCCAGTACTTC.

The chain employs TRBV27 and TRBJ2-5; D perhaps matches TRBD1 (6 bases). CDR1 and CDR2 (germline): MNHEY, SMNVEV (reference sequence). The CDR3 is 15 amino acids. V dropped 3 bases and J dropped 2 bases, with 13 bases sitting between them. The CDR3 sequence is CASSFPQGTQETQYF. Here the CDR3 DNA reads TGTGCCAGCAGTTTCCCCCAGGGGACGCAAGAGACCCAGTACTTC.

This chain connects TRBV4-1 to TRBJ1-1; the match to TRBD1 covers 7 bases. V lost 2 bases to trimming and J lost 0 bases; unmatched junction nucleotides: 9. The CDR3 totals 17 residues. The germline CDR1 and CDR2 sequences are MGHRA and YSYEKL. The CDR3 is CASSQPRTGFMNTEAFF. As DNA, the CDR3 is TGCGCCAGCAGCCAACCGAGGACAGGATTTATGAACACTGAAGCTTTCTTT.

The chain joins TRBV3-1 (or the pseudogene TRBV3-2) to TRBJ2-3, with D maybe TRBD2 (6 bases). Trimming took 0 bases from V and 0 from J, leaving 10 bases between them. The length of the CDR3 is 16 residues. Germline values: CDR1 LGHDT, CDR2 YNNKEL (reference sequence). In nucleotides, the CDR3 is TGTGCCAGCAGCCAAGATCAGGCGGGGAGCACAGATACGCAGTATTTT. Its protein is CASSQDQAGSTDTQYF.

The rearrangement joins TRBV24-1 to TRBJ2-1, with TRBD2 matching 9 bases. The CDR3 is 18 residues long. V was clipped by 1 base and J by 4 bases; unmatched bases: 10. CDR1 and CDR2 from the germline V gene are KGHDR and SFDVKD. The CDR3 nucleotides are TGTGCCACCAGTGATTTTGGAGGGCGGGGGGGCGGATACAATGAGCAGTTCTTC. The encoded protein is CATSDFGGRGGGYNEQFF.

The V call is TRBV11-2, the J call TRBJ2-7, with TRBD2 matching 8 bases. J lost 2 bases, V lost 8 bases, and 8 bases had no gene match. CDR1 SGHAT and CDR2 FQNNGV come from the germline V gene. The CDR3 consists of 14 residues. Written as DNA, the CDR3 is TGTGCCAGCGGTAGCGGGGACGGACCCTACGAGCAGTACTTC. As protein: CASGSGDGPYEQYF. The whole variable domain, filled in from reference TRBV11-2 and TRBJ2-7, reads EAGVAQSPRYKIIEKRQSVAFWCNPISGHATLYWYQQILGQGPKLLIQFQNNGVVDDSQLPKDRFSAERLKGVDSTLKIQPAKLEDSAVYLCASGSGDGPYEQYFGPGTRLTVT.

In its sample, this clone was seen once. The rearrangement links TRBV10-2 to TRBJ2-7, with 7 positions matching TRBD2. The V segment lost 3 bases and the J segment 4 bases; nucleotides outside the gene matches: 12. CDR3 length equals 16 residues. Germline CDR1 WSHSY, CDR2 SAAADI. The CDR3 bases are TGCGCCAGCAGTGATTCTGGACCTTTGGGACTATACGAGCAGTACTTC. Translation: CASSDSGPLGLYEQYF.

V and J are TRBV5-1 and TRBJ2-3; 11 bases match TRBD2. The CDR3 length is 15 residues. Germline lookup yields CDR1 SGHRS and CDR2 YFSETQ. V gave up 4 bases and J gave up 3 bases; unmatched junction bases: 4. The CDR3 DNA reads TGCGCCAGCAGCCAGGGACTAGCGGAAACAGATACGCAGTATTTT. Translated, it gives CASSQGLAETDTQYF.

This clone was recorded only once. The chain employs TRBV7-9 and TRBJ2-3; 10 bases fit TRBD2. The CDR3 has 15 amino acids. Looked up from germline, CDR1 is SEHNR and CDR2 is FQNEAQ (reference sequence). V shed 4 bases, J shed 3 bases, and the junction held 4 bases outside the gene matches. CDR3 coding DNA: TGTGCCAGCAGCTCTAGCGGGAGAGAGACAGATACGCAGTATTTT. Amino acid sequence: CASSSSGRETDTQYF.

The J gene is TRBJ2-1, the V gene TRBV11-2; possible D gene TRBD2, 5 bases. This CDR3 has 15 amino acids. The V end was cut by 1 base, the J end by 8 bases, with 15 bases between. Germline V gene sequence: CDR1 SGHAT, CDR2 FQNNGV. The CDR3 DNA is TGTGCCAGCAGCTTAGTGGGAGCGGCGGGTGATGAGCAGTTCTTC. Protein: CASSLVGAAGDEQFF.

This sequence joins TRBV19 and TRBJ2-7; 9 nucleotides agree with TRBD1. The CDR3 contains 16 residues. Germline CDR1 is LNHDA and CDR2 is SQIVND (reference sequence). Losses at the gene ends were 5 bases for V and 5 bases for J; bases not matched to a gene: 13. The CDR3 loop is CASSVGTGRGYDEQYF. In DNA form, the CDR3 reads TGTGCCAGTAGTGTCGGGACAGGGCGGGGATACGACGAGCAGTACTTC.

The chain recombines TRBV5-5 with TRBJ2-7, with TRBD1 identical over 7 bases. Germline CDR1 and CDR2: SGHKS and YYEKEE (reference sequence). This CDR3 spans 13 amino acids. The J segment lost 4 bases and the V segment lost 5 bases, leaving 6 bases of the junction unmatched. CDR3 region: CASSRDSLYEQYF. The CDR3 bases are TGTGCCAGCAGTCGGGACAGCCTTTACGAGCAGTACTTC. The variable domain in full, with the rest retrieved from reference TRBV5-5 and TRBJ2-7, is DAGVTQSPTHLIKTRGQQVTLRCSPISGHKSVSWYQQVLGQGPQFIFQYYEKEERGRGNFPDRFSARQFPNYSSELNVNALLLGDSALYLCASSRDSLYEQYFGPGTRLTVT.

The V gene is TRBV6-4, the J gene TRBJ1-6; D is undetermined. Germline V CDR1 and CDR2: MRHNA, SNTAGT. The length of the CDR3 is 13 residues. The V gene lost 3 bases and the J gene lost 9 bases, with 9 bases spanning the gap. This CDR3 reads CASSDYIGSPLHF. The CDR3 DNA follows: TGTGCCAGCAGTGATTATATCGGTTCACCCCTCCACTTT.

This clone appeared a single time. This sequence joins TRBV6-5 and TRBJ1-3, with 7 bases matching TRBD1. The length of the CDR3 is 15 residues. The V gene end was trimmed by 0 bases and the J gene end by 3 bases; junction bases not matched to a gene: 2. Germline V gene sequence: CDR1 MNHEY, CDR2 SVGAGI. The CDR3, as DNA: TGTGCCAGCAGTTACTCATACAGGGGTGGAAACACCATATATTTT. Protein product: CASSYSYRGGNTIYF.

In the case of this clone: A junction boundary mismatches the germline segment, possibly from a read error. This sequence joins TRBV6-1 and TRBJ1-1, with 7 bases identical to TRBD1. CDR3 length equals 14 residues. From germline, CDR1 is MNHNS and CDR2 SASEGT. Here the CDR3 DNA reads TGTGCCAGCAGGGAAGGGGGCGCTAACACTGAAGCTTTCTTT. Translation: CASREGGANTEAFF.

The V call is TRBV6-6, the J call TRBJ1-1; tentatively, D is TRBD1 (5 bases). The CDR3 totals 15 residues. V lost 2 bases to trimming and J lost 1 base, with 11 bases between them. Looked up from germline, CDR1 is MNHNY and CDR2 is SVGAGI (reference sequence). The CDR3 region is CASSYMSGKNTEAFF. The CDR3, as DNA: TGTGCCAGCAGTTACATGTCAGGGAAGAACACTGAAGCTTTCTTT.